This entry lists 22 T cell receptor beta chains sequenced from one sample in a study of human T cells and chemical hapten exposure. TCRdb itself ran the RACE reads through MiXCR, one entry per CDR3 protein. The sample holds more than 300,000 distinct CDR3 sequences, over 5% seen once. Time point here: pre-sensitization, week 0. The treatment: therapeutic diphenylcyclopropenone sensitization with weekly scalp DPC. The material sequenced was whole blood, taken in connection with sensitization to the hapten diphenylcyclopropenone (DPC). The receptors originated from a woman aged 18-29 years with alopecia areata. Some clones in this sample may be carry-over from other donors' samples.

This chain connects TRBV18 to TRBJ1-2; D may be TRBD1 (6 bases). Germline-derived CDR1 and CDR2 are KGHSH and LQKENI. The CDR3 has 16 residues. V shed 3 bases and J shed 6 bases, with 20 bases lying between them. The CDR3 DNA sequence: TGTGCCAGCTCACCGATTCGGGACATCCCGGGGGATGGCTACACCTTC. Residues: CASSPIRDIPGDGYTF.

This clonotype has only a few counts. The chain recombines TRBV6-5 with TRBJ1-1, with D possibly matching TRBD1 (5 bases). The CDR3 sequence is 15 residues long. The V gene lost 4 bases and the J gene lost 5 bases, with 17 bases spanning the gap. Per germline, CDR1 MNHEY and CDR2 SVGAGI. CDR3 nucleotide sequence: TGTGCCAGCAGTTCCCCGGGGGAGGCTGGGACTGAAGCTTTCTTT. It codes for CASSSPGEAGTEAFF.

This clonotype was counted ten times or more. The rearrangement links TRBV12-3 or TRBV12-4 to TRBJ2-7; 9 nucleotides line up with TRBD2. The CDR3 is 13 amino acids. V shed 6 bases, J shed 2 bases, and the junction held 2 bases outside the gene matches. The CDR3 spells CASRVAGAYEQYF. CDR3 nucleotides: TGTGCCAGCAGGGTAGCGGGAGCCTACGAGCAGTACTTC.

The chain recombines TRBV25-1 with TRBJ2-5, with no clear D. The CDR3 runs to 11 residues. CDR1 is MGHDK and CDR2 is SYGVNS in the germline V gene. V gave up 5 bases and J gave up 3 bases, with 4 bases separating them. CDR3 residues: CASSNEETQYF. The DNA of the CDR3 is TGTGCCAGCAGTAATGAAGAGACCCAGTACTTC.

The chain is built from TRBV7-2 and TRBJ1-1; tentative D call: TRBD1 (6 bases). The V end lost 8 bases, the J end lost 2 bases, and 15 bases lay between the germline ends. This CDR3 is 14 amino acids long. Germline V gene sequence: CDR1 SGHTA, CDR2 FQGNSA. The CDR3, as DNA: TGTGCCAGCTGTAAAGGGGGGTATAACACTGAAGCTTTCTTT. It specifies CASCKGGYNTEAFF.

The table lists this clonotype with a few counts. J is TRBJ1-3 and V is TRBV6-5; TRBD1 might be the D (5 bases). The V end lost 2 bases, the J end lost 1 base, and 9 bases lay between the germline ends. CDR3 length: 15 residues. CDR1 MNHEY and CDR2 SVGAGI come from the germline V gene. The CDR3 loop reads CASSYGGNSGNTIYF. The CDR3 DNA reads TGTGCCAGCAGTTACGGGGGGAATTCTGGAAACACCATATATTTT.

This clonotype was recorded at least ten times. V gene TRBV7-8 combines with J gene TRBJ2-3; 7 bases are shared with TRBD1. J lost 2 bases, V lost 0 bases, and 11 bases had no gene match. This CDR3 region has 18 residues. Germline CDR1 is SGHVS and CDR2 is FQNEAQ. The CDR3 region is CASSLAGVDRAYTDTQYF. In nucleotides, the CDR3 is TGTGCCAGCAGCTTAGCGGGAGTCGACAGGGCGTACACAGATACGCAGTATTTT.

This clonotype was counted between two and nine times. The J gene is TRBJ2-4, the V gene TRBV20-1, with D perhaps matching TRBD2 (6 bases). V was clipped by 3 bases and J by 5 bases, with 23 bases between them. The length of the CDR3 is 17 residues. CDR1 is DFQATT and CDR2 is SNEGSKA in the germline V gene (reference sequence). CDR3 nucleotide sequence: TGCAGTGCTAGGTACTATAGCGGCGGTACTAGCCAAAACATTCAGTACTTC. Its protein product is CSARYYSGGTSQNIQYF.

The rearrangement joins TRBV5-6 to TRBJ1-5; maybe TRBD1 (6 bases). Trimming cost V 6 bases and J 2 bases, with 12 bases left between them. Germline CDR1 and CDR2: SGHDT and YYEEEE. The CDR3 length is 14 residues. The CDR3 reads CASTRGGGNQPQHF. The CDR3 nucleotides read TGTGCCAGCACCCGAGGGGGGGGCAATCAGCCCCAGCATTTT.

The CDR3, as DNA: TGTGCCAGCAGTTTTCAGACAGGGGTATTTAACTATGGCTACACCTTC. Protein sequence: CASSFQTGVFNYGYTF. The chain combines TRBV6-5 with TRBJ1-2; TRBD1 agrees at 8 bases. Per the germline V gene, CDR1 is MNHEY and CDR2 is SVGAGI. The CDR3 extends over 16 amino acids. Trimming took 4 bases from V and 1 from J; bases not matched to a gene: 8.

There are many counts of this clonotype. The CDR3 here is CASSFEGWSNSPLHF. CDR3 bases: TGTGCCAGCAGTTTTGAGGGGTGGAGTAATTCACCCCTCCACTTT. V and J are TRBV6-2 or TRBV6-3 and TRBJ1-6, with D possibly matching TRBD1 (5 bases). Trimming removed 4 bases from V and 6 bases from J, with 13 bases in between. Germline loops: CDR1 MNHEY, CDR2 SVGEGT. The CDR3 extends over 15 amino acids.

The sample holds a few counts of this clonotype. The rearrangement links TRBV14 to TRBJ2-3, with D perhaps matching TRBD2 (5 bases). The length of the CDR3 is 18 residues. The V end was cut by 3 bases, the J end by 1 base, with 20 bases between. Germline CDR1 SGHDN, CDR2 FVKESK. CDR3 in DNA: TGTGCCAGCAGCCATCAAGTTTATCTCGGACTCCGCACAGATACGCAGTATTTT. Translated: CASSHQVYLGLRTDTQYF.

J is TRBJ2-7 and V is TRBV7-9; the D gene is possibly TRBD1 (6 bases). CDR1 is SEHNR, CDR2 FQNEAQ, per germline (reference sequence). Between the trimmed V and J ends, which lost 4 bases and 0 bases, there was a span of 16 bases. This CDR3 comprises 16 residues. Written as DNA, the CDR3 is TGTGCCAGCAGCTCCCTCGGCAGGGGCCCCTCCTACGAGCAGTACTTC. Protein sequence: CASSSLGRGPSYEQYF.

In this sample, this clonotype turned up many times. CDR3 residues: CASSLPPGAGGNNQPQHF. The CDR3 DNA reads TGTGCCAGCAGTTTACCCCCGGGGGCAGGGGGCAACAATCAGCCCCAGCATTTT. This chain joins TRBV28 and TRBJ1-5, with 8 bases fitting TRBD1. The germline CDR1 and CDR2 sequences are MDHEN and SYDVKM. The CDR3 consists of 18 residues. With 2 bases clipped from V and 3 bases from J, the junction kept 12 bases outside the gene matches.

This clonotype was counted at least ten times. The genes are TRBV7-9 and TRBJ1-6, with no clear D. The CDR3 totals 13 residues. Germline V lookup: CDR1 SEHNR, CDR2 FQNEAQ (reference sequence). V was cut by 2 bases and J by 6 bases, with 5 bases left in between. This CDR3 reads CASSLQSNSPLHF. The CDR3 coding sequence is TGTGCCAGCAGCTTACAGAGTAATTCACCCCTCCACTTT.

This clonotype showed up just a few times. CDR3 sequence reads: CSVPGQGASGYTF. The CDR3 nucleotides are TGCAGCGTGCCGGGACAGGGGGCAAGTGGCTACACCTTC. V and J are TRBV29-1 and TRBJ1-2; TRBD1 matches at 12 bases. Germline lookup yields CDR1 SQVTM and CDR2 ANQGSEA. CDR3 length: 13 amino acids. V lost 6 bases to trimming and J lost 7 bases; unmatched junction nucleotides: 6.

This clonotype has at least ten counts. V gene TRBV13 combines with J gene TRBJ2-5, with 9 nucleotides matching TRBD2. Germline V gives CDR1 PRHDT, CDR2 FYEKMQ (reference sequence). The CDR3 is made up of 16 amino acids. J was trimmed by 5 bases and V by 4 bases; bases with no gene match: 11. Written as DNA, the CDR3 is TGTGCCAGCAGCTACGGACTAGCGAGACCCCCCGAGACCCAGTACTTC. Translating it yields CASSYGLARPPETQYF.

The CDR3 region has the DNA TGTGCCAGCAGTGATCTAGCGGCCGGGGAGCTGTTTTTT. This sequence encodes CASSDLAAGELFF. The chain uses TRBV25-1 and TRBJ2-2, with TRBD2 matching over 7 bases. Germline CDR1 MGHDK, CDR2 SYGVNS. The CDR3 totals 13 residues. V trimming: 3 bases; J trimming: 6 bases; junction bases outside the gene matches: 1.

In this sample, this clonotype turned up many times. The chain recombines TRBV6-5 with TRBJ2-6; D uncertain. In germline, CDR1 is MNHEY, CDR2 SVGAGI. Deletions cut 0 bases from V and 4 bases from J, with 16 bases between. This CDR3 has 18 residues. The CDR3 region is CASSYSGRPLAGANVLTF. CDR3 sequence (DNA): TGTGCCAGCAGTTACTCGGGCCGCCCCCTCGCCGGGGCCAACGTCCTGACTTTC.

This clonotype was seen many times. The genes are TRBV10-3 and TRBJ2-3, with TRBD2 matching over 14 bases. The CDR3 is made up of 20 amino acids. J lost 0 bases, V lost 10 bases, and 18 bases had no gene match. CDR1 and CDR2 from the germline V gene are ENHRY and SYGVKD. CDR3 sequence reads: CATGTQTSGGGYLSTDTQYF. In DNA form, the CDR3 reads TGTGCCACCGGAACCCAGACTAGCGGGGGGGGTTACCTTAGCACAGATACGCAGTATTTT.

This clonotype was seen a handful of times. V gene TRBV18 combines with J gene TRBJ2-3; the D gene is possibly TRBD2 (7 bases). CDR1 KGHSH and CDR2 LQKENI come from the germline V gene. Trimming took 3 bases from V and 2 from J, leaving 18 bases between them. This CDR3 has 17 amino acids. As DNA, the CDR3 is TGTGCCAGCTCACCCCAGCAAGGGGGGGCCCTCACAGATACGCAGTATTTT. This codes for CASSPQQGGALTDTQYF.

At least ten counts were recorded for this clonotype. The V gene is TRBV6-2 or TRBV6-3, the J gene TRBJ1-5; no firm D call. CDR3 length: 13 amino acids. Germline assignment: CDR1 MNHEY and CDR2 SVGEGT. Trimming shortened V by 8 bases and J by 6 bases, and 14 bases separated the two germline ends. CDR3 in DNA: TGTGCCAGCCAACGGGCCGACATTCAGCCCCAGCATTTT. Encoded protein: CASQRADIQPQHF.